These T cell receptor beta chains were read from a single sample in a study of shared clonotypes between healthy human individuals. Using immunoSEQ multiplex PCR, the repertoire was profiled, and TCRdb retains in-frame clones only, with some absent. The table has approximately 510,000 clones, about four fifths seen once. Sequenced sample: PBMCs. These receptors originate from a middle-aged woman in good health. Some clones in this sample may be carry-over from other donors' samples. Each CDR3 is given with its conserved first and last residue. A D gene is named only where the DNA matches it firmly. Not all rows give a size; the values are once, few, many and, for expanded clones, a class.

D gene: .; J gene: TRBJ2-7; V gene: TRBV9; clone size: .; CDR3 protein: CASNPTGWSGEQYF; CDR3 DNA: TGTGCCAGCAACCCTACAGGGTGGAGCGGCGAGCAGTACTTC
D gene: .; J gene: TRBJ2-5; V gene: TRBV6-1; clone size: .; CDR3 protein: CASSEAGGAWETQYF; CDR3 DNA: TGTGCCAGCAGTGAAGCTGGGGGAGCATGGGAGACCCAGTACTTC
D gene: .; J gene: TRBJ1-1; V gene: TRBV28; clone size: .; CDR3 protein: CASSLDNTEAFF; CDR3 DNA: TGTGCCAGCAGTCTCGATAACACTGAAGCTTTCTTT
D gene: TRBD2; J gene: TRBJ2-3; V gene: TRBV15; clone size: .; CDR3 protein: CATSRDRVRSATSEFTDTQYF; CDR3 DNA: TGTGCCACCAGCAGAGATCGAGTGCGTTCGGCCACTAGCGAATTCACAGATACGCAGTATTTT
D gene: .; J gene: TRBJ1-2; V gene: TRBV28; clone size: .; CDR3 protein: CASSLGLGGDGYGYTF; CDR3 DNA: TGTGCCAGCAGTTTGGGATTGGGGGGCGACGGCTATGGCTACACCTTC
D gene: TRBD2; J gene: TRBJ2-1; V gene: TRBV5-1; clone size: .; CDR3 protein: CASSFSGDHNEQFF; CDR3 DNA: TGCGCCAGCAGCTTTAGCGGGGATCACAATGAGCAGTTCTTC
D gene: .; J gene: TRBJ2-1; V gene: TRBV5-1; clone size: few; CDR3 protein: CASSPGRGGQQGIEFF; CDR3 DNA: TGCGCCAGCAGCCCGGGACGTGGGGGCCAGCAAGGGATAGAGTTCTTC
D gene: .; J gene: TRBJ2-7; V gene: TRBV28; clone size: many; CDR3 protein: CASSPMSGPYEQYF; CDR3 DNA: TGTGCCAGCAGTCCAATGAGTGGCCCCTACGAGCAGTACTTC
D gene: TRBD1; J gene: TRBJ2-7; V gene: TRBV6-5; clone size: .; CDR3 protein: CASRPGTGSYEQYF; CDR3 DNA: TGTGCCAGCAGACCGGGGACAGGGTCCTACGAGCAGTACTTC
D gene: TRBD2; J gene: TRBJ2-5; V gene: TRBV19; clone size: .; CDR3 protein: CASSTTRLAGAETQYF; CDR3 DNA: TGTGCCAGTAGTACTACAAGACTAGCGGGAGCAGAGACCCAGTACTTC
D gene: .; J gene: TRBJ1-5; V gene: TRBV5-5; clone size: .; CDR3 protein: CASTPQYSNQPQHF; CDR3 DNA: TGTGCCAGCACCCCCCAGTATAGCAATCAGCCCCAGCATTTT
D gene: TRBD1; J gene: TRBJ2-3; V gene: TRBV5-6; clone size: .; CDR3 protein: CASSRTGEGTDTQYF; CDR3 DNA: TGTGCCAGCAGCCGCACAGGGGAAGGCACAGATACGCAGTATTTT
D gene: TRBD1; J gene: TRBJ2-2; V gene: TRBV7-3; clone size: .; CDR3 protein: CASSLAWRTGVPTGELFF; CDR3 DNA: TGTGCCAGCAGCTTAGCGTGGAGGACAGGGGTCCCCACCGGGGAGCTGTTTTTT
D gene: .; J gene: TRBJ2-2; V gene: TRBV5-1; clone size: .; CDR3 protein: CASSLSPPGELFF; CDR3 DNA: TGCGCCAGCAGCTTGTCCCCCCCCGGGGAGCTGTTTTTT
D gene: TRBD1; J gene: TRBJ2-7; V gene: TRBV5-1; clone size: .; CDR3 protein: CASSSTGDSYEQYF; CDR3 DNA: TGCGCCAGCAGCTCGACAGGGGACTCCTACGAGCAGTACTTC
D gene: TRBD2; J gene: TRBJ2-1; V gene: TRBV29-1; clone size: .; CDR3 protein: CSVEDPGTSGINEQFF; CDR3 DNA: TGCAGCGTTGAAGATCCTGGGACTAGCGGCATCAATGAGCAGTTCTTC
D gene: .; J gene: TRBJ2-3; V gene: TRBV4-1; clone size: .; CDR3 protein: CASSRGTYRSTDTQYF; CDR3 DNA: TGCGCCAGCAGCCGAGGCACCTACCGGAGCACAGATACGCAGTATTTT
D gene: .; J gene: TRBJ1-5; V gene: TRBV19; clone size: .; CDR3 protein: CASSIGFVKGDQPQHF; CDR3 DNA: TGTGCCAGTAGTATAGGGTTCGTGAAGGGCGATCAGCCCCAGCATTTT
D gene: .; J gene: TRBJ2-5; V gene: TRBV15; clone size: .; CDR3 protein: CATSRAPTYQETQYF; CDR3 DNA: TGTGCCACCAGCAGAGCCCCGACATATCAAGAGACCCAGTACTTC
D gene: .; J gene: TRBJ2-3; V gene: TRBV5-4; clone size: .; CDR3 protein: CASSASDTQYF; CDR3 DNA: TGTGCCAGCAGCGCTTCAGATACGCAGTATTTT
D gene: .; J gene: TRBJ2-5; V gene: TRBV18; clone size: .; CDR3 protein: CASSPIGGGQETQYF; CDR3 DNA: TGTGCCAGCTCACCCATCGGGGGTGGCCAAGAGACCCAGTACTTC
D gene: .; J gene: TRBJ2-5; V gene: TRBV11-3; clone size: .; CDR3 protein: CASSPTGGETQYF; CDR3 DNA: TGTGCCAGCAGCCCCACGGGCGGTGAGACCCAGTACTTC
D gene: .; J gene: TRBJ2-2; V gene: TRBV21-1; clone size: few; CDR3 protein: CASSKSTSGNTGELFF; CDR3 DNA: TGTGCCAGCAGCAAATCGACTAGCGGGAACACCGGGGAGCTGTTTTTT
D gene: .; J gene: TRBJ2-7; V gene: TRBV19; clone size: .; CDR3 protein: CASSIGTPYEQYF; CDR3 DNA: TGTGCCAGTAGTATCGGGACACCCTACGAGCAGTACTTC
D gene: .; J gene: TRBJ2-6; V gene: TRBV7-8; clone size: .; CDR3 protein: CASSLETGANVLTF; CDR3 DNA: TGTGCCAGCAGCTTAGAGACCGGGGCCAACGTCCTGACTTTC
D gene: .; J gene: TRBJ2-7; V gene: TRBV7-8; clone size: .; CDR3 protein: CASSVGRDYEQYF; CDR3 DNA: TGTGCCAGCAGCGTCGGACGGGACTACGAGCAGTACTTC
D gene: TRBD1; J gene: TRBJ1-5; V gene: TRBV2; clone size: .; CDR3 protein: CASRGQANQPQHF; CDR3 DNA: TGTGCCAGCAGAGGACAGGCAAATCAGCCCCAGCATTTT
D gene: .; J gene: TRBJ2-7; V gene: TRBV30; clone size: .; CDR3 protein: CAWRDAPYEQYF; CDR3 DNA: TGTGCCTGGAGGGACGCCCCCTACGAGCAGTACTTC
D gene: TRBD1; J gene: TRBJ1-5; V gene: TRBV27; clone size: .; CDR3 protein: CASSSSNLRDRTYQPQHF; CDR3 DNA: TGTGCCAGCAGTTCATCTAATCTCCGGGACAGGACCTATCAGCCCCAGCATTTT
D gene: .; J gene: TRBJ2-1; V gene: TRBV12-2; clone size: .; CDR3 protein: CASRLAINNEQFF; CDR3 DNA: TGTGCAAGTCGCTTAGCGATAAACAATGAGCAGTTCTTC
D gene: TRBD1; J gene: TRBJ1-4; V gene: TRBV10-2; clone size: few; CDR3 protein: CASRVGQGEKLFF; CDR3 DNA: TGCGCCAGCAGGGTGGGACAGGGCGAAAAACTGTTTTTT
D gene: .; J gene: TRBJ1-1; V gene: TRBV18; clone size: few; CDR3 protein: CASSPGSGNTEAFF; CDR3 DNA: TGTGCCAGCTCACCTGGTTCCGGGAACACTGAAGCTTTCTTT
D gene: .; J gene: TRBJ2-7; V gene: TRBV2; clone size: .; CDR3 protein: CASSEVGRAPYEQYF; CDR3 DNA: TGTGCCAGCAGTGAAGTGGGCAGGGCCCCCTACGAGCAGTACTTC
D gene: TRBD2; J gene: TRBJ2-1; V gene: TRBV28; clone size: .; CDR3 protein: CASSYPSGLAGGGDYNEQFF; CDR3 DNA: TGTGCCAGCAGTTACCCCTCGGGACTAGCGGGAGGGGGGGACTACAATGAGCAGTTCTTC
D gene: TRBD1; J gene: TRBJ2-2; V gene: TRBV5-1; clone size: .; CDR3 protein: CASRIGQGFAGELFF; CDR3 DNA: TGCGCCAGCAGGATTGGACAGGGGTTCGCCGGGGAGCTGTTTTTT
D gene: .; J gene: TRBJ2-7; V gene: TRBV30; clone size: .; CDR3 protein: CAWSVGGGPPREQYF; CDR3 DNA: TGTGCCTGGAGTGTGGGTGGGGGCCCGCCCCGAGAGCAGTACTTC
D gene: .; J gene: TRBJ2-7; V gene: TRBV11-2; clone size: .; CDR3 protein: CASSLAVYEQYF; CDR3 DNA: TGTGCCAGCAGCTTAGCCGTCTACGAGCAGTACTTC
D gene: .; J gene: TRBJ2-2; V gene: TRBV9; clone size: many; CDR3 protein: CASSSHTGELFF; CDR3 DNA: TGTGCCAGCAGCTCCCACACCGGGGAGCTGTTTTTT
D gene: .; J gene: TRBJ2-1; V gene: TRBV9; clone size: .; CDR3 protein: CASSGSGPGGYNEQFF; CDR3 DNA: TGTGCCAGCAGCGGTAGCGGACCTGGCGGCTACAATGAGCAGTTCTTC
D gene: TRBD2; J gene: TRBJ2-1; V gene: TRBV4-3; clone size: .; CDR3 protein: CASSQDWSGSWDEQFF; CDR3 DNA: TGCGCCAGCAGCCAAGATTGGAGCGGGAGTTGGGATGAGCAGTTCTTC
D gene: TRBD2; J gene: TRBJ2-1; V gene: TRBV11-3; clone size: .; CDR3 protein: CASSGGGYNEQFF; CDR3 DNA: TGTGCCAGCAGCGGGGGGGGATACAATGAGCAGTTCTTC
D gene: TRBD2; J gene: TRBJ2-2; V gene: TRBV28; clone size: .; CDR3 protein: CASSSPSGRDWTGELFF; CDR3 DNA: TGTGCCAGCAGTTCACCTAGCGGGAGGGATTGGACCGGGGAGCTGTTTTTT
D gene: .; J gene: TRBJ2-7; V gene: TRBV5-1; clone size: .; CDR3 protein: CASSLDGYEQYF; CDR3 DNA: TGCGCCAGCAGCTTGGACGGTTACGAGCAGTACTTC
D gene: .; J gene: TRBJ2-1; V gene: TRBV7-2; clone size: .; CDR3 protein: CASSFSSPGAYNEQFF; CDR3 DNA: TGTGCCAGCAGCTTTTCATCGCCTGGCGCCTACAATGAGCAGTTCTTC
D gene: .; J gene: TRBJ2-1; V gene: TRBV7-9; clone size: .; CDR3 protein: CASSLGFGSNEQFF; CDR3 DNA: TGTGCCAGCAGCTTAGGGTTTGGAAGCAATGAGCAGTTCTTC
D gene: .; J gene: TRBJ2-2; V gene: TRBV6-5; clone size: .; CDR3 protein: CASRDLLRDTGELFF; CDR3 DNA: TGTGCCAGCCGCGACCTACTCCGGGACACCGGGGAGCTGTTTTTT
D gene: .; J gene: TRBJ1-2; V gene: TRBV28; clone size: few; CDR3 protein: CASSLGHGYTF; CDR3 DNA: TGTGCCAGCAGTTTGGGTCATGGCTACACCTTC
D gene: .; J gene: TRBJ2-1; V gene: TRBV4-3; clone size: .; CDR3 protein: CASSQDWAALLEQFF; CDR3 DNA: TGCGCCAGCAGCCAAGATTGGGCCGCCCTGTTGGAGCAGTTCTTC
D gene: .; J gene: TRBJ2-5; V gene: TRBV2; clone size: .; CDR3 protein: CASSGPGGETQYF; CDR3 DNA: TGTGCCAGCAGTGGCCCTGGGGGGGAGACCCAGTACTTC
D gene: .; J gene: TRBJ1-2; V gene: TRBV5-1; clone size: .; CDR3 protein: CASSLVAGGGYYGYTF; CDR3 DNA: TGCGCCAGCAGCTTGGTCGCTGGGGGAGGGTACTATGGCTACACCTTC
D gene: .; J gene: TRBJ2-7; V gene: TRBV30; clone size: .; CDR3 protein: CAWSRGGREAAEQYF; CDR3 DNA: TGTGCCTGGAGCCGAGGTGGACGCGAGGCTGCCGAGCAGTACTTC
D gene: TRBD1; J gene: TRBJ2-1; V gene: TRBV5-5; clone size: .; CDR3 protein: CASSTGTGAYNEQFF; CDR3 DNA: TGTGCCAGCAGTACAGGGACAGGGGCCTACAATGAGCAGTTCTTC
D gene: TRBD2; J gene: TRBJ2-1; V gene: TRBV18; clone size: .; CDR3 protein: CASSPPSREGEQFF; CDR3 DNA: TGTGCCAGCTCACCACCGTCGAGGGAGGGTGAGCAGTTCTTC